The present TCR beta chain was sequenced within a study of T cell clones after liver transplantation. Study in general: A pre-transplant mixed lymphocyte reaction with TCRbeta sequencing defined graft-donor-reactive clones followed in post-transplant blood. Tolerant meant at least one year fully off immunosuppression without liver enzymes above twice normal.

Germline lookup yields CDR1 SGHDT and CDR2 YYEEEE. This CDR3 comprises 16 residues. The V end lost 4 bases, the J end lost 0 bases, and 14 bases lay between the germline ends. General study points: Graft donor-reactive T cells may have migrated into the graft rather than being deleted. Donor-reactive sequences fell more than third party-reactive ones, suggesting partial deletion.

Using immunoSEQ multiplex PCR, the repertoire was profiled, and TCRdb retains in-frame clones only, with some absent. The sample lists around 110,000 clones, 75% to 95% seen once, with around 0.86% in the top ten. Comments on this clone: Its antigen remains unknown.

This rearrangement joins TRBV5-6 to TRBJ2-4, with D hard to call. This TCR was recovered from a human patient who received a liver transplant. The graft donor may be the source of some T cells. The source material was CD4+ T cells from blood, sampled 12 months after liver transplant. Written as DNA, the CDR3 is TGTGCCAGCAGCCCTATGGAGAACGTAGCCAAAAACATTCAGTACTTC. Translating gives CASSPMENVAKNIQYF. The full variable domain, in which reference TRBV5-6 and TRBJ2-4 provide the parts outside the CDR3, is DAGVTQSPTHLIKTRGQQVTLRCSPKSGHDTVSWYQQALGQGPQFIFQYYEEEERQRGNFPDRFSGHQFPNYSSELNVNALLLGDSALYLCASSPMENVAKNIQYFGAGTRLSVL.